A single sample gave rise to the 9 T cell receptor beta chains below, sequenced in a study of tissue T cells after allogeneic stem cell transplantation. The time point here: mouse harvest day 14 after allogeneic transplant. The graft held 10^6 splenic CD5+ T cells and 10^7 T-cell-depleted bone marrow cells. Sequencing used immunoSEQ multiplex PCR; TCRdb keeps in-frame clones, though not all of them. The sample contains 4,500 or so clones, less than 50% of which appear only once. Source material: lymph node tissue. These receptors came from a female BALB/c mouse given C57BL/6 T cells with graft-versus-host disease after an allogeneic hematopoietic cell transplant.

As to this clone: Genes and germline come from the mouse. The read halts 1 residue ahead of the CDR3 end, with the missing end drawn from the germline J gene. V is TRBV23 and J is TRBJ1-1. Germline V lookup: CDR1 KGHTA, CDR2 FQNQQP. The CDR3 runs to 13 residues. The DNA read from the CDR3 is TGCTCCAGCAGTCAGGGGGGAAACACAGAAGTCTTC. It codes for CSSSQGGNTEVF. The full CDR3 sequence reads CSSSQGGNTEVFF.

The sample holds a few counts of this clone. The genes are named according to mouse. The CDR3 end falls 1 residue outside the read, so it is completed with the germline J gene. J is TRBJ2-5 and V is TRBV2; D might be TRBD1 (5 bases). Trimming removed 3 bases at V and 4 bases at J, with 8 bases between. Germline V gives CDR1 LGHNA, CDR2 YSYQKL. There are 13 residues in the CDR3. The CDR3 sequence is CASSHGQEDTQYF. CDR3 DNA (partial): TGTGCCAGCAGCCACGGACAAGAAGACACCCAGTAC.

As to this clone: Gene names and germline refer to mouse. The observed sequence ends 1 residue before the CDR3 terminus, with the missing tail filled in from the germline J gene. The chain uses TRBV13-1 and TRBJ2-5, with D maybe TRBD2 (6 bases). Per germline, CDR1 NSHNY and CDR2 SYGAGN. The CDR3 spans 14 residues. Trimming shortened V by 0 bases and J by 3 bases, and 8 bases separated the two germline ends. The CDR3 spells CASSDAGLQDTQYF. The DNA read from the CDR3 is TGTGCCAGCAGTGATGCGGGACTTCAAGACACCCAGTAC.

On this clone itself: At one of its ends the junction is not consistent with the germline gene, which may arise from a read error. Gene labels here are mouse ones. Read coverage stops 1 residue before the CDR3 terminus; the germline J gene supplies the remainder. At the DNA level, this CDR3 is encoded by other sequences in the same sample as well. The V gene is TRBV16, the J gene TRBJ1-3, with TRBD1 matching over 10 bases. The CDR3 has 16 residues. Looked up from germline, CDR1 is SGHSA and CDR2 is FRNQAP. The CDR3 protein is CATSSTGTGARHTLYF. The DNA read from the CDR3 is TGTGCAACCAGCTCGACCGGGACAGGGGCTCGACATACGCTCTAT.

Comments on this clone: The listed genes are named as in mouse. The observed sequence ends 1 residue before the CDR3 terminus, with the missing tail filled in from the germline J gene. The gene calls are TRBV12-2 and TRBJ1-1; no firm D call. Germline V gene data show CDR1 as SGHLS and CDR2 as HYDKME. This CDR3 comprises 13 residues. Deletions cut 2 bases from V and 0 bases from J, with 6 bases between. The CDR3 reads CASSPGTNTEVFF. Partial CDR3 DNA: TGTGCCAGCTCTCCCGGGACAAACACAGAAGTCTTC.

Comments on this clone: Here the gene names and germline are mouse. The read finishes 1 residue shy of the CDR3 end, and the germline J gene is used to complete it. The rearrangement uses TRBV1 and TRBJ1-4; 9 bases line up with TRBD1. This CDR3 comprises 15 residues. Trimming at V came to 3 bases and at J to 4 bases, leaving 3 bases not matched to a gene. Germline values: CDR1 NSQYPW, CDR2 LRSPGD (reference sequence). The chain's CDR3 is CTCSARDRVNERLFF. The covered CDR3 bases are TGCACCTGCAGTGCCCGGGACAGGGTCAACGAAAGATTATTT.

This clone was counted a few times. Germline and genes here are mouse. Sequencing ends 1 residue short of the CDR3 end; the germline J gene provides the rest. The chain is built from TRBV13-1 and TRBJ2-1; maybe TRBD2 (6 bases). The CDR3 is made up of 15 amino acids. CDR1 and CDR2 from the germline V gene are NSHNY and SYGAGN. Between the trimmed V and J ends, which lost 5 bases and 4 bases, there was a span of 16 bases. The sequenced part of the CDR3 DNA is TGTGCCAGCAGCCCCATTGACGGGGGGTATGCTGAGCAGTTC. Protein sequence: CASSPIDGGYAEQF. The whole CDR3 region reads CASSPIDGGYAEQFF.

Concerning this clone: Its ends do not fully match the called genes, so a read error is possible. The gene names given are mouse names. The CDR3 spells CASSYDWGGFEQYF. The sequenced CDR3 bases are TGTGCCAGCAGCTACGACTGGGGGGGCTTTGAACAGTAC. This chain uses TRBV16 with TRBJ2-7; 12 bases match TRBD2. The read ends 1 residue early relative to the CDR3; the germline J gene fills the gap. CDR1 is SGHSA and CDR2 is FRNQAP in the germline V gene. CDR3 length equals 14 residues.

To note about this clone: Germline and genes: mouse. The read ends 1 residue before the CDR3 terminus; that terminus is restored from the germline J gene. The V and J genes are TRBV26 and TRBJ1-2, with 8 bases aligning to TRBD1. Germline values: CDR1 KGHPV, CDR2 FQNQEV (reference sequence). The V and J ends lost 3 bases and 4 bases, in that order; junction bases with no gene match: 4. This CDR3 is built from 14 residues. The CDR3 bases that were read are TGTGCCAGCAGTCTCCAGGGGGCGGGCTCCGACTACACC. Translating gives CASSLQGAGSDYT. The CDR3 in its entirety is CASSLQGAGSDYTF.